This T cell receptor beta chain was recovered during a study of T cell clonality in common variable immunodeficiency. Profiling relied on immunoSEQ multiplex PCR, and the TCRdb table lists in-frame clones only, not all of them. The sample yields around 45,000 clones, without any singletons. This clone was detected many times. Heparinized whole blood, about 4.5 to 9 ml, came from each donor. The sample taken for sequencing was peripheral blood mononuclear cells. The receptor's source is a person aged 18 to 69 in good health.

CDR3 amino acids: CASMQRDSGNTIYF. The CDR3 bases that were read are TGTGCCAGCATGCAGAGAGACTCTGGAAACACC. This chain links TRBV2 with TRBJ1-3; no definite D call. The read finishes 3 residues shy of the CDR3 end, and the germline J gene is used to complete it. Germline CDR1 and CDR2: SNHLY and FYNNEI. This CDR3 is built from 14 residues. The V gene lost 7 bases and the J gene lost 0 bases, with 10 bases spanning the gap.